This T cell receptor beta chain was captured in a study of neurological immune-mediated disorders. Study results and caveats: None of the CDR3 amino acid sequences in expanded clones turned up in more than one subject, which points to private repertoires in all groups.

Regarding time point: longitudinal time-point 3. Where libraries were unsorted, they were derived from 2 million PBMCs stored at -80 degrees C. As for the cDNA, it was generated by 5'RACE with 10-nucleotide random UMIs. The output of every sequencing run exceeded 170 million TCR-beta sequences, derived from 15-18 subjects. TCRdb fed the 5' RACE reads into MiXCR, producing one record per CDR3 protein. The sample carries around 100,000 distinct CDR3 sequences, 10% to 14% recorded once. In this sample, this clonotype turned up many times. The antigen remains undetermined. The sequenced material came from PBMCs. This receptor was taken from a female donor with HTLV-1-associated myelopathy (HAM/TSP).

The CDR3 nucleotides are TGTGCCAGCAGCCCGCAAGAATCTGGGGCCAACGTCCTGACTTTC. Its translation: CASSPQESGANVLTF. V and J are TRBV7-9 and TRBJ2-6, with unresolved D. The CDR3 spans 15 residues. The germline V gene has CDR1 SEHNR and CDR2 FQNEAQ (reference sequence). The V and J ends lost 5 bases and 1 base respectively, with 9 bases between them.